This is a list of T cell receptor beta chains from one sample in a study of shared clonotypes between healthy human individuals. Some clones are missing from TCRdb's copy, which holds only in-frame ones; the method was immunoSEQ multiplex PCR. The repertoire includes around 940,000 clones, around three quarters of them detected once, and nearly 1.5% sits in the top ten. The sequenced material came from memory CD4+ T cells sorted from blood. Source of these receptors: a man between 18 and 29 years old in good health. Each CDR3 is given with its conserved first and last residue. The order of the fields is J gene, V gene, CDR3 protein.

J gene: TRBJ1-2
V gene: TRBV5-4
CDR3 protein: CASSRTDGGYTF

J gene: TRBJ1-1
V gene: TRBV7-2
CDR3 protein: CASRPDSLNTEAFF

J gene: TRBJ1-2
V gene: TRBV19
CDR3 protein: CASRRDSPSYGYTF

J gene: TRBJ2-1
V gene: TRBV2
CDR3 protein: CATQGYNEQFF

J gene: TRBJ2-7
V gene: TRBV14
CDR3 protein: CASSQDIGDRGLEQYF

J gene: TRBJ2-6
V gene: TRBV5-4
CDR3 protein: CASSLDISGANVLTF

J gene: TRBJ2-7
V gene: TRBV7-2
CDR3 protein: CASSLDQLSLGEQYF

J gene: TRBJ1-4
V gene: TRBV30
CDR3 protein: CAWTTGFKEKLFF

J gene: TRBJ2-1
V gene: TRBV27
CDR3 protein: CASSLGSHNEQFF

J gene: TRBJ2-7
V gene: TRBV5-1
CDR3 protein: CASSVGGGQTYEQYF

J gene: TRBJ2-1
V gene: TRBV30
CDR3 protein: CAWSKQGYEQFF

J gene: TRBJ1-2
V gene: TRBV18
CDR3 protein: CASSPAGGSYGYTF

J gene: TRBJ2-5
V gene: TRBV2
CDR3 protein: CASRPDTGQETQYF

J gene: TRBJ1-2
V gene: TRBV9
CDR3 protein: CASSARRRGEGYTF

J gene: TRBJ1-1
V gene: TRBV18
CDR3 protein: CASSPQGGSPEAFF

J gene: TRBJ1-1
V gene: TRBV30
CDR3 protein: CAWSPGVATEAFF

J gene: TRBJ2-5
V gene: TRBV4-3
CDR3 protein: CASSQMGETQYF

J gene: TRBJ1-6
V gene: TRBV7-6
CDR3 protein: CASSLAGGGSPLHF

J gene: TRBJ2-6
V gene: TRBV4-1
CDR3 protein: CASSQEQVPSSGANVLTF

J gene: TRBJ2-7
V gene: TRBV19
CDR3 protein: CASQNPGHYEQYF

J gene: TRBJ2-3
V gene: TRBV27
CDR3 protein: CASRRLLAAKPDTQYF

J gene: TRBJ1-1
V gene: TRBV5-8
CDR3 protein: CASSLESKTEAFF